The entry below gives a single T cell receptor beta chain sequence along with its context. Its antigen is as yet unknown. These data come from a study of T-cell memory formation after mild COVID-19. Study-level background: TCR clusters mostly belonged to single donors.

TCRdb reprocessed the 5' RACE reads via MiXCR and lists one record per CDR3 protein. The sample shows more than 200,000 distinct CDR3 sequences, over 15% of them seen only once. The germline CDR1 and CDR2 sequences are SGHRS and YFSETQ. This CDR3 contains 15 residues. V was trimmed by 0 bases and J by 2 bases, leaving 9 bases between them. Broader study findings: SARS-CoV-2 specificity of second-wave clones peaking day 37 was unconfirmed.

Material: PBMCs or a T cell subset sorted from them (not recorded which). The TCR comes from a man aged 18 to 30 who had mild COVID-19 (a few samples of this study predate the infection). Cell type and time point are not known. The chain uses TRBV5-1 and TRBJ1-5, with TRBD1 as a possible D gene (5 bases). CDR3 region: CASSLDVGGNQPQHF. CDR3 coding DNA: TGCGCCAGCAGCTTGGATGTAGGGGGCAATCAGCCCCAGCATTTT.